Described below is a single TCR beta chain sequence and its context. How the authors handled the data: For nucleated cells, counts were estimated from reference gene primer amplification. Only in-frame clones appear in the TCRdb table, and some are missing; sequencing was by immunoSEQ multiplex PCR. V, J and clone size are taken as reported in that table, and D and trimming were inferred from the DNA itself. The sample lists 150,000 to 200,000 clones, around 86% seen once, with roughly 7% in the top ten. The sample belongs to a study of blood T cell repertoires in COVID-19. Study at large: PBMCs, B-cell-depleted T cells, or T cells provided the cDNA or gDNA that made up the material.

The CDR3 extends over 16 amino acids. The J segment lost 0 bases and the V segment lost 6 bases, leaving 6 bases of the junction unmatched. The germline gives CDR1 MNHEY, CDR2 SVGEGT. Sequenced sample: peripheral blood. This chain joins TRBV6-2 or TRBV6-3 and TRBJ1-4, with 8 positions matching TRBD1. This TCR came from a woman at least 80 years old in a cohort sampled during active or convalescent COVID-19. CDR3 DNA: TGTGCCAGCAGCCTCCCGACAGGGGCAACTAATGAAAAACTGTTTTTT. It codes for CASSLPTGATNEKLFF.